This TCR beta chain was retrieved from a study of cytomegalovirus exposure and HLA in healthy donors. Across the whole study: The 120 validation repertoires and the roughly 700 first-cohort repertoires shared a platform, a later analysis reported. General study results and limits: TCR sequences were mostly rare, though some public TCRs occurred in many donors.

Remarks on this clone: Its target is not known.

The CDR3 is made up of 14 amino acids. J lost 3 bases, V lost 3 bases, and 3 bases had no gene match. Germline CDR1 reads SGHVS; CDR2 reads FQNEAQ. Using immunoSEQ multiplex PCR, the repertoire was profiled, and TCRdb retains in-frame clones only, with some absent. In the table there are over 150,000 clones, around 88% of which are singletons. The chain carries TRBV7-8 and TRBJ2-7; 9 bases map to TRBD1. Sequencing was performed on PBMCs. The receptor was isolated from a man between 18 and 29 years old in good health and CMV-seropositive. CDR3 residues: CASSLRDRDYEQYF. Written as DNA, the CDR3 is TGTGCCAGCAGCTTGAGGGACAGGGACTACGAGCAGTACTTC. The whole variable domain, filled in from reference TRBV7-8 and TRBJ2-7, reads GAGVSQSPRYKVAKRGQDVALRCDPISGHVSLFWYQQALGQGPEFLTYFQNEAQLDKSGLPSDRFFAERPEGSVSTLKIQRTQQEDSAVYLCASSLRDRDYEQYFGPGTRLTVT.